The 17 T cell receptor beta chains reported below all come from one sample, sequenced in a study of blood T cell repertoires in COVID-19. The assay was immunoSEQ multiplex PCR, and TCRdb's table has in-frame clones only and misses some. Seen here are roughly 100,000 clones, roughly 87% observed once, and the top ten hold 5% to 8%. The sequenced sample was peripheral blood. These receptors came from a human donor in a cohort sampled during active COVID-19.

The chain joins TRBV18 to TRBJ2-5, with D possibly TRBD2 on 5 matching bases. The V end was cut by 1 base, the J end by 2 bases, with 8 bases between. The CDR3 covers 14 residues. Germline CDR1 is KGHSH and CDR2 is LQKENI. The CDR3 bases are TGTGCCAGCTCACCACTTAGCGCACAAGAGACCCAGTACTTC. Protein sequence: CASSPLSAQETQYF.

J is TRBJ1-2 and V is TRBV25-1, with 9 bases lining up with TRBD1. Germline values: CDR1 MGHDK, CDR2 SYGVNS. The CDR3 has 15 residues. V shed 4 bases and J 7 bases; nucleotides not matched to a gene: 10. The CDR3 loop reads CASSGSTGGLGGYTF. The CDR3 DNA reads TGTGCCAGCAGTGGGTCCACAGGGGGCTTAGGTGGCTACACCTTC.

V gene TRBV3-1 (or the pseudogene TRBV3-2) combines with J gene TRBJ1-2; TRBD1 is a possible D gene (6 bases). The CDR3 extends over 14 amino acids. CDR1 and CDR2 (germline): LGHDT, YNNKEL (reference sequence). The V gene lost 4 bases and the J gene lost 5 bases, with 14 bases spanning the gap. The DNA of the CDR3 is TGTGCCAGCAGCCTGGCGACAGGCGGATATGGCTACACCTTC. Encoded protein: CASSLATGGYGYTF.

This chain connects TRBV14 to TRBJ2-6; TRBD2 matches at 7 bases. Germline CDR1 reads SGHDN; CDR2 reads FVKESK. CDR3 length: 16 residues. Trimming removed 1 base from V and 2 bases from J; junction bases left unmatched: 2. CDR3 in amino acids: CASSQVRGAGANVLTF. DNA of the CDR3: TGTGCCAGCAGCCAAGTCCGGGGGGCTGGGGCCAACGTCCTGACTTTC.

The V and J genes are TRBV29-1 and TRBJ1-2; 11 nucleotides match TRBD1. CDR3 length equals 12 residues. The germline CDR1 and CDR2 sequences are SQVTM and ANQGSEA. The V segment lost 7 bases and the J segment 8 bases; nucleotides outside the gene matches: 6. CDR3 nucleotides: TGCAGCGCGTTGGGACAGGGGGGCGGCTACACCTTC. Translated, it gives CSALGQGGGYTF.

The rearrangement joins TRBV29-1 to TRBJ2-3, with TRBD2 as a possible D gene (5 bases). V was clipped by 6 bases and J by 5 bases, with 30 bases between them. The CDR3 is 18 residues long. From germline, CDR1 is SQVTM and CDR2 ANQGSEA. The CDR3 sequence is CSVFHPPSRAEQRDTQYF. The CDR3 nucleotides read TGCAGCGTCTTCCACCCTCCCAGTCGAGCGGAACAGCGAGATACGCAGTATTTT.

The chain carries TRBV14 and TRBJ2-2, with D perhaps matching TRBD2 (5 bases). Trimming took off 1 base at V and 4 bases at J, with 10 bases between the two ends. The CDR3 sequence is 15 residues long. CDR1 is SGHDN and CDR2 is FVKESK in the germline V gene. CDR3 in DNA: TGTGCCAGCAGCCAAGGTCTAGCTATCACCGGGGAGCTGTTTTTT. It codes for CASSQGLAITGELFF.

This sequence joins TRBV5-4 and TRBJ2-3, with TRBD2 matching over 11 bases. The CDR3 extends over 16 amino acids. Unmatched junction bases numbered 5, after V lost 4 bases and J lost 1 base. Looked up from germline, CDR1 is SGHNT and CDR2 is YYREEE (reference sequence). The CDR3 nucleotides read TGTGCCAGCAGCCCGGGACTAGCGGAGGGCACAGATACGCAGTATTTT. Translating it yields CASSPGLAEGTDTQYF.

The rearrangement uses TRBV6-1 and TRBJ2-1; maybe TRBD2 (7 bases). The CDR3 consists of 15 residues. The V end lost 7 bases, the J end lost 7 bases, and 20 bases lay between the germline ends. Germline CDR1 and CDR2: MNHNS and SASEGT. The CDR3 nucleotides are TGTGCCAGCATCCAGAGGGGGGGCCCCGGGAATGAGCAGTTCTTC. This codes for CASIQRGGPGNEQFF.

The CDR3 loop reads CASSESGRDLGGYTF. The CDR3 nucleotides read TGTGCCAGCAGTGAATCGGGGCGGGATCTGGGTGGCTACACCTTC. The chain has TRBV6-1 and TRBJ1-2; D is perhaps TRBD1 (5 bases). The CDR3 totals 15 residues. Deletions cut 2 bases from V and 7 bases from J, with 17 bases between. CDR1 and CDR2 from the germline V gene are MNHNS and SASEGT.

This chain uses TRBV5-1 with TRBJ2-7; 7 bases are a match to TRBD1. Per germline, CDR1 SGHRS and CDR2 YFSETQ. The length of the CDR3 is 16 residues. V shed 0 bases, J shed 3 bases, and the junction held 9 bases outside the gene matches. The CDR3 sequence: CASSLVAGTAHYEQYF. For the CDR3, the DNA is TGCGCCAGCAGCTTGGTGGCCGGGACAGCCCACTACGAGCAGTACTTC.

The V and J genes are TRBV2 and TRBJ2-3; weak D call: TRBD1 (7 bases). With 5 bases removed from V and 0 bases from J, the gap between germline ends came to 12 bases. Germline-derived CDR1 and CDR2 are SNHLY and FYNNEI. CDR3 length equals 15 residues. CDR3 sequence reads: CASSYQGGSTDTQYF. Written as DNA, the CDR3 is TGTGCCAGCAGTTACCAGGGGGGAAGCACAGATACGCAGTATTTT.

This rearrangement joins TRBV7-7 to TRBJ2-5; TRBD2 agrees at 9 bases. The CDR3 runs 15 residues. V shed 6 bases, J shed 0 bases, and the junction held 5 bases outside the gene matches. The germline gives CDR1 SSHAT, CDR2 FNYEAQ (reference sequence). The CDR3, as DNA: TGTGCCAGCAGTGCGGGGGGGCCCCACCAAGAGACCCAGTACTTC. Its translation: CASSAGGPHQETQYF.

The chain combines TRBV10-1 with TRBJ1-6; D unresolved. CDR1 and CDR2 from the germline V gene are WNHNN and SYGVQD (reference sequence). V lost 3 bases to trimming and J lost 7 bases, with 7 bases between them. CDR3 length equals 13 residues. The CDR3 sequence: CASSEVRNSPLHF. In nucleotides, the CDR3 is TGCGCCAGCAGTGAAGTCAGGAATTCACCCCTCCACTTT.

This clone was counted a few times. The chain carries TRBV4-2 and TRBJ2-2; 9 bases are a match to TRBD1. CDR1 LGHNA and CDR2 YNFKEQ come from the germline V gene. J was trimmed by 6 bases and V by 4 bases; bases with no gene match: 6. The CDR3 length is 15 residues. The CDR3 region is CASSPRTGEAGELFF. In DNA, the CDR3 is TGTGCCAGCAGCCCTAGGACAGGGGAGGCCGGGGAGCTGTTTTTT.

CDR3 loop: CASSLVSGVRSYEQYF. CDR3 nucleotide sequence: TGTGCCAGCAGCTTGGTCTCAGGGGTTCGTTCCTACGAGCAGTACTTC. The chain employs TRBV5-6 and TRBJ2-7; possible D gene TRBD1, 6 bases. V gave up 0 bases and J gave up 1 base, with 14 bases separating them. The CDR3 totals 16 residues. Germline CDR1 reads SGHDT; CDR2 reads YYEEEE. Combining the CDR3 with reference TRBV5-6 and TRBJ2-7 gives the whole variable domain DAGVTQSPTHLIKTRGQQVTLRCSPKSGHDTVSWYQQALGQGPQFIFQYYEEEERQRGNFPDRFSGHQFPNYSSELNVNALLLGDSALYLCASSLVSGVRSYEQYFGPGTRLTVT.

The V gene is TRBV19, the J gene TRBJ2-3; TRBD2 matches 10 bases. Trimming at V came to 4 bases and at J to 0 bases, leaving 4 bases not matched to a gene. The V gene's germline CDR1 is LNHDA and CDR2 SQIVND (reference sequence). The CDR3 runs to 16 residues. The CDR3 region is CASSTLAGVSTDTQYF. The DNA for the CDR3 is TGTGCCAGTAGTACTCTAGCGGGGGTAAGCACAGATACGCAGTATTTT.